These 4 T cell receptor beta chains were all obtained from the same sample, sequenced in a study of cytomegalovirus exposure and HLA in healthy donors. 13 Jbeta primers and 60 Vbeta primers were used for the PCR. Sequencing was performed with immunoSEQ multiplex PCR; in TCRdb, only in-frame clones are kept and a portion is missing. The data show 250,000 to 350,000 clones, roughly 88% seen once. The sequencing sample was made of PBMCs. The receptors were sampled from a man aged 35 to 55 in good health and CMV-seropositive.

The chain uses TRBV28 and TRBJ2-7; D is perhaps TRBD2 (6 bases). CDR3 length: 13 residues. The germline V gene has CDR1 MDHEN and CDR2 SYDVKM. V was pared by 8 bases and J by 9 bases, with 20 bases between. CDR3 nucleotides: TGTGCCAGCGGGGGGTGGAGCTACGAGGGGCAGTACTTC. This translates into CASGGWSYEGQYF.

For this clone: The same CDR3 is also encoded by other DNA sequences in this sample. J is TRBJ2-1 and V is TRBV6-5, with D possibly matching TRBD2 (5 bases). Germline V gene data show CDR1 as MNHEY and CDR2 as SVGAGI. CDR3 length: 12 amino acids. V was cut by 6 bases and J by 4 bases, with 7 bases left in between. Here the CDR3 DNA reads TGTGCCAGCAGCCCGGGGTACAATGAGCAGTTCTTC. The encoded protein is CASSPGYNEQFF.

This chain connects TRBV6-6 to TRBJ2-7, with TRBD2 matching 12 bases. CDR3 length equals 12 residues. V lost 10 bases, J lost 4 bases, and 2 bases stayed unmatched. Germline CDR1 is MNHNY and CDR2 is SVGAGI (reference sequence). The DNA of the CDR3 is TGTGCCATCGGGACTAGCGGGTACGAGCAGTACTTC. This codes for CAIGTSGYEQYF.

This chain joins TRBV13 and TRBJ2-3, with a possible D match to TRBD2 (5 bases). Germline lookup yields CDR1 PRHDT and CDR2 FYEKMQ (reference sequence). The CDR3 covers 13 residues. Trimming removed 5 bases from V and 5 bases from J, with 11 bases in between. The CDR3 nucleotides are TGTGCCAGCAGCCCACTGGGAGAAGATACGCAGTATTTT. It codes for CASSPLGEDTQYF.